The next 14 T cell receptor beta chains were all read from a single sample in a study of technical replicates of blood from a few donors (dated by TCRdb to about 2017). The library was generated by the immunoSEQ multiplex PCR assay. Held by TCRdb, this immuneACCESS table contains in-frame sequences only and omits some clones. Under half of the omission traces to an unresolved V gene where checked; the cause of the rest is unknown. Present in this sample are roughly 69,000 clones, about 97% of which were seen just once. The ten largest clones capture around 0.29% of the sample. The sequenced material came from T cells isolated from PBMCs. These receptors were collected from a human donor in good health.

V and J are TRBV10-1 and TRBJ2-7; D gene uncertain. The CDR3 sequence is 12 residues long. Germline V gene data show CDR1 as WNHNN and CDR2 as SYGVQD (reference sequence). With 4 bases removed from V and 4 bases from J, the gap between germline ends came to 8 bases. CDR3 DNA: TGCGCCAGCAGTGTAGGCGGATACGAGCAGTACTTC. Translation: CASSVGGYEQYF.

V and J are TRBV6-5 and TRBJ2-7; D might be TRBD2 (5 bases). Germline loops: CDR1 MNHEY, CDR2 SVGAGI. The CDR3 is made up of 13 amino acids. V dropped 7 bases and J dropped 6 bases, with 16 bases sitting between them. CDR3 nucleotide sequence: TGTGCCAGCACCGAGCCCGGACTTGCCGAGCAGTACTTC. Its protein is CASTEPGLAEQYF.

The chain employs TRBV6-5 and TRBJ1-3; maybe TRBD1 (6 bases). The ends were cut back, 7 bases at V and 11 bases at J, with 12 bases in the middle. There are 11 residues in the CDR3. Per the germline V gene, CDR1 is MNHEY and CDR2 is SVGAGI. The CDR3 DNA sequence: TGTGCCAGCACCTGGGGGGGCGCCATATATTTT. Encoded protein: CASTWGGAIYF.

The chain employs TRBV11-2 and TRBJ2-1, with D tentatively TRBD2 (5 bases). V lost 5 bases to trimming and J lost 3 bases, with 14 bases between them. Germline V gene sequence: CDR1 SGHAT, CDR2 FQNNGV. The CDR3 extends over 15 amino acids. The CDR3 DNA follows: TGTGCCAGCAGCCCTCTGGCGGAGGACTACAATGAGCAGTTCTTC. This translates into CASSPLAEDYNEQFF.

The CDR3 protein is CASSRDSGGYTF. In nucleotides, the CDR3 is TGTGCCAGCAGCCGGGACAGCGGGGGCTACACCTTC. The chain carries TRBV7-2 and TRBJ1-2, with 7 bases that match TRBD1. This CDR3 comprises 12 residues. Germline assignment: CDR1 SGHTA and CDR2 FQGNSA. V shed 5 bases, J shed 8 bases, and the junction held 5 bases outside the gene matches.

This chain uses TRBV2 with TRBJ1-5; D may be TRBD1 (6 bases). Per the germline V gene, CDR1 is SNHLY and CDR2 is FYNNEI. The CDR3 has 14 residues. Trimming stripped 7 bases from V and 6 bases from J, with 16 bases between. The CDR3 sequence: CASTPGTPSQPQHF. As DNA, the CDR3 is TGTGCCAGCACCCCAGGGACACCTTCTCAGCCCCAGCATTTT. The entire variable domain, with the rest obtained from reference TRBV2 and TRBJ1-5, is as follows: EPEVTQTPSHQVTQMGQEVILRCVPISNHLYFYWYRQILGQKVEFLVSFYNNEISEKSEIFDDQFSVERPDGSNFTLKIRSTKLEDSAMYFCASTPGTPSQPQHFGDGTRLSIL.

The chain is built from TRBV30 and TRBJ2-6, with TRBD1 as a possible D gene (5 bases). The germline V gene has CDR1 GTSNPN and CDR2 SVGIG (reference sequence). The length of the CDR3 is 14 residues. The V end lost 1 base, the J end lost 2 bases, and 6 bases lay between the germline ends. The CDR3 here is CAWSGGAGANVLTF. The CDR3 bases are TGTGCCTGGAGTGGGGGCGCTGGGGCCAACGTCCTGACTTTC.

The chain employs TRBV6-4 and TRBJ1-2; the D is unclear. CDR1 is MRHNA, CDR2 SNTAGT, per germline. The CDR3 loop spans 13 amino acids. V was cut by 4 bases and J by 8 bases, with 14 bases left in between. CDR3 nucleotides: TGTGCCAGCAGTGGTCGAGCTTACGAGGGCTACACCTTC. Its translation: CASSGRAYEGYTF.

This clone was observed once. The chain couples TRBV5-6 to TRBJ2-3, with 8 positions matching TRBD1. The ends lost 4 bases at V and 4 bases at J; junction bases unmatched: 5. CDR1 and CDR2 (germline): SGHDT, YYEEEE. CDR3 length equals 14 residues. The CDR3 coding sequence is TGTGCCAGCAGCGGCGGGACAGGATCAGATACGCAGTATTTT. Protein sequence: CASSGGTGSDTQYF. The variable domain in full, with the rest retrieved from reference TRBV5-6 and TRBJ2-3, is DAGVTQSPTHLIKTRGQQVTLRCSPKSGHDTVSWYQQALGQGPQFIFQYYEEEERQRGNFPDRFSGHQFPNYSSELNVNALLLGDSALYLCASSGGTGSDTQYFGPGTRLTVL.

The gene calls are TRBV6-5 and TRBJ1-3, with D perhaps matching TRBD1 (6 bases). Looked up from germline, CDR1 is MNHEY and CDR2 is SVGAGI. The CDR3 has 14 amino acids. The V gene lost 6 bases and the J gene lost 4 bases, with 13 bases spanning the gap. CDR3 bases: TGTGCCAGCAGGACAACAGGGTACGGAAACACCATATATTTT. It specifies CASRTTGYGNTIYF.

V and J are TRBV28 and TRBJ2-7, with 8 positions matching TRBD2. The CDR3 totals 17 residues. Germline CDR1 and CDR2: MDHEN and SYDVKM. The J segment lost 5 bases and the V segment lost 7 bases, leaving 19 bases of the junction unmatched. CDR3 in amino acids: CASTTRSAGRAPHEQYF. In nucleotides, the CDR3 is TGTGCCAGCACAACCAGGTCCGCCGGGAGGGCCCCCCACGAGCAGTACTTC.

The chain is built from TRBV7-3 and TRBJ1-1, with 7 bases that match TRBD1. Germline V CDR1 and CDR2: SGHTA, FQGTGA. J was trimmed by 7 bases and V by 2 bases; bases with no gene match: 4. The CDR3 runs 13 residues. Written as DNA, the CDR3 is TGTGCCAGCAGCTTAGAGGGGGCTATTGAAGCTTTCTTT. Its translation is CASSLEGAIEAFF.

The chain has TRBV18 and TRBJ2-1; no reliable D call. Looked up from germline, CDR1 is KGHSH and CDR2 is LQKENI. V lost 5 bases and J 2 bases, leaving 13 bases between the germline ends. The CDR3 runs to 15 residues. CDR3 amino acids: CASSIESATYNEQFF. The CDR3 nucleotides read TGTGCCAGCTCAATTGAGAGTGCCACCTACAATGAGCAGTTCTTC.

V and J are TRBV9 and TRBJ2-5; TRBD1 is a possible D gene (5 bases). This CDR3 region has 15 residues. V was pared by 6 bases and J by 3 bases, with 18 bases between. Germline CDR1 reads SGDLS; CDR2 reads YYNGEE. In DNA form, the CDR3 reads TGTGCCAGCAACCCCGAAGGGGTTTTGAAAGAGACCCAGTACTTC. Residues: CASNPEGVLKETQYF.